This T cell receptor (beta chain) was sequenced in a study of control samples from healthy donors and cancer patients. The CDR3 length is 14 residues. The germline gives CDR1 MNHEY, CDR2 SVGAGI. V dropped 6 bases and J dropped 7 bases, with 16 bases sitting between them. Using immunoSEQ multiplex PCR, the repertoire was profiled, and TCRdb retains in-frame clones only, with some absent. Counted here are 95,000 to 150,000 clones, about 91% occurring once; the ten biggest clones make up roughly 3.2%. Material for sequencing was blood. The sequence derives from a man aged 40-50 years in good health. The gene calls are TRBV6-5 and TRBJ2-1; D could derive from TRBD1 or TRBD2 (6 bases each). The CDR3 nucleotides are TGTGCCAGCAGGAGGGGGGACTCTTCAAATGAGCAGTTCTTC. This encodes CASRRGDSSNEQFF.